The 13 T cell receptor beta chains below were found in one sample sequenced in a study of blood T cell repertoires in COVID-19. TCRdb's table, derived via immunoSEQ multiplex PCR, lists solely in-frame clones and lacks some. Among about 92,000 clones listed, over 60% were seen once. What was sequenced was peripheral blood. These receptors originate from a man in his forties or fifties who had recovered from COVID-19.

The chain uses TRBV6-5 and TRBJ1-2; D ambiguous. Trimming cost V 7 bases and J 4 bases, with 19 bases left between them. From germline, CDR1 is MNHEY and CDR2 SVGAGI. The CDR3 consists of 15 residues. The CDR3 loop is CASTTDRSPLYGYTF. CDR3 DNA sequence: TGTGCCAGCACAACTGACCGGAGCCCCCTCTATGGCTACACCTTC.

The chain links TRBV7-9 to TRBJ2-1; 15 bases fit TRBD2. From germline, CDR1 is SEHNR and CDR2 FQNEAQ (reference sequence). Germline trimming cut 5 bases from V and 4 bases from J; bases unmatched to any gene: 3. This CDR3 is built from 16 residues. In DNA form, the CDR3 reads TGTGCCAGCAGCCTCGGACTAGCGGGAGGGTACAATGAGCAGTTCTTC. Translating gives CASSLGLAGGYNEQFF.

V usage is TRBV10-3 and J usage is TRBJ2-1, with 8 positions matching TRBD2. The CDR3 totals 16 residues. Germline V gene data show CDR1 as ENHRY and CDR2 as SYGVKD. V dropped 6 bases and J dropped 2; count of bases not matched to a gene: 9. This CDR3 is CAISTTSGNTYNEQFF. CDR3 coding DNA: TGTGCCATCAGCACTACTAGCGGCAACACCTACAATGAGCAGTTCTTC.

The chain is built from TRBV5-1 and TRBJ1-3; a weak D match, TRBD1 (6 bases). This CDR3 contains 13 residues. Trimming shortened V by 4 bases and J by 8 bases, and 13 bases separated the two germline ends. Per germline, CDR1 SGHRS and CDR2 YFSETQ. The CDR3 loop is CASSQTGTDTIYF. The CDR3 DNA reads as TGCGCCAGCAGCCAGACAGGAACGGACACCATATATTTT. Full variable domain (outside the CDR3, taken from reference TRBV5-1 and TRBJ1-3): KAGVTQTPRYLIKTRGQQVTLSCSPISGHRSVSWYQQTPGQGLQFLFEYFSETQRNKGNFPGRFSGRQFSNSRSEMNVSTLELGDSALYLCASSQTGTDTIYFGEGSWLTVV.

The chain uses TRBV7-2 and TRBJ2-7; TRBD2 matches 7 bases. V lost 3 bases and J lost 2; bases outside the gene matches: 7. From germline, CDR1 is SGHTA and CDR2 FQGNSA. This CDR3 comprises 15 residues. The CDR3 loop reads CASSFRGGETYEQYF. In nucleotides, the CDR3 is TGTGCCAGCAGCTTTAGGGGAGGGGAGACCTACGAGCAGTACTTC.

The rearrangement joins TRBV7-9 to TRBJ2-5, with D unclear. The germline CDR1 and CDR2 sequences are SEHNR and FQNEAQ (reference sequence). Trimming removed 5 bases at V and 7 bases at J, with 14 bases between. The CDR3 runs 13 residues. Here the CDR3 reads CASSAPKSRTQYF. CDR3 DNA sequence: TGTGCCAGCAGCGCCCCGAAATCGCGGACCCAGTACTTC.

The chain links TRBV6-5 to TRBJ2-1; 12 bases line up with TRBD2. There are 16 residues in the CDR3. Germline loops: CDR1 MNHEY, CDR2 SVGAGI. V gave up 2 bases and J gave up 5 bases; unmatched junction bases: 4. DNA for the CDR3: TGTGCCAGCAGTTACGCCGGACTAGCGGGGAACAATGAGCAGTTCTTC. It is translated as CASSYAGLAGNNEQFF.

The V call is TRBV4-1, the J call TRBJ2-3; 8 bases match TRBD1. With 2 bases clipped from V and 4 bases from J, the junction kept 8 bases outside the gene matches. Germline V gene data show CDR1 as MGHRA and CDR2 as YSYEKL. This CDR3 region has 16 residues. In DNA, the CDR3 is TGCGCCAGCAGCCAACCCGACAGGGGAAGTTCAGATACGCAGTATTTT. It yields the protein CASSQPDRGSSDTQYF.

The chain couples TRBV25-1 to TRBJ1-4, with 7 bases that match TRBD1. V lost 6 bases to trimming and J lost 6 bases; unmatched junction nucleotides: 7. This CDR3 region has 14 residues. The V gene's germline CDR1 is MGHDK and CDR2 SYGVNS. The chain's CDR3 is CASSRDRLYEKLFF. For the CDR3, the DNA is TGTGCCAGCAGCCGGGACAGACTATATGAAAAACTGTTTTTT.

The chain carries TRBV5-5 and TRBJ1-5; 8 bases align to TRBD1. The length of the CDR3 is 13 residues. Germline V lookup: CDR1 SGHKS, CDR2 YYEKEE (reference sequence). V was pared by 4 bases and J by 5 bases, with 2 bases of the junction left unmatched. The CDR3 here is CASSGTGDQPQHF. The DNA of the CDR3 is TGTGCCAGCAGCGGGACAGGCGATCAGCCCCAGCATTTT.

The chain carries TRBV5-1 and TRBJ2-7; TRBD2 matches at 8 bases. V shed 4 bases, J shed 2 bases, and the junction held 5 bases outside the gene matches. Looked up from germline, CDR1 is SGHRS and CDR2 is YFSETQ. The CDR3 is 14 amino acids. The CDR3 DNA follows: TGCGCCAGCAGCGTGGGCGGGGGGCCCTACGAGCAGTACTTC. As protein: CASSVGGGPYEQYF.

This clone was counted a few times. The rearrangement joins TRBV3-1 (or the pseudogene TRBV3-2) to TRBJ1-2; 9 nucleotides agree with TRBD1. CDR3 length: 16 residues. Per the germline V gene, CDR1 is LGHDT and CDR2 is YNNKEL (reference sequence). V was pared by 2 bases and J by 4 bases, with 8 bases of the junction left unmatched. The CDR3 bases are TGTGCCAGCAGCCAAATCTCTACAGGGGGCACCTATGGCTACACCTTC. Translating it yields CASSQISTGGTYGYTF.

The V call is TRBV10-3, the J call TRBJ1-1, with TRBD1 matching 7 bases. Germline CDR1 reads ENHRY; CDR2 reads SYGVKD. Trimming at V came to 4 bases and at J to 5 bases, leaving 7 bases not matched to a gene. The CDR3 is made up of 14 amino acids. The CDR3 is CAISGRTGETEAFF. The CDR3 DNA follows: TGTGCCATCAGTGGACGCACAGGGGAAACTGAAGCTTTCTTT.